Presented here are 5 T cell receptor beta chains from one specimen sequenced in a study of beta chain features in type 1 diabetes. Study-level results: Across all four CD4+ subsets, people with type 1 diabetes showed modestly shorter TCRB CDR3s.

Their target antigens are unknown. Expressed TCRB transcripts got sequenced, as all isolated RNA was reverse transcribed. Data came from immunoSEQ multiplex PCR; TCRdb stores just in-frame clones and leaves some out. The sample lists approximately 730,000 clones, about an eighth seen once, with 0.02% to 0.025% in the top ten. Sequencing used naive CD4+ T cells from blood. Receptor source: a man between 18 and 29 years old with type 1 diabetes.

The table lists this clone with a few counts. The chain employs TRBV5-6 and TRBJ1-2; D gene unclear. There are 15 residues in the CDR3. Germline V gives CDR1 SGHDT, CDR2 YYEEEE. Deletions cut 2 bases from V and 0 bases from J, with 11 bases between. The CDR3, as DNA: TGTGCCAGCAGCTTCGAACTTAGAGCTAACTATGGCTACACCTTC. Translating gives CASSFELRANYGYTF.

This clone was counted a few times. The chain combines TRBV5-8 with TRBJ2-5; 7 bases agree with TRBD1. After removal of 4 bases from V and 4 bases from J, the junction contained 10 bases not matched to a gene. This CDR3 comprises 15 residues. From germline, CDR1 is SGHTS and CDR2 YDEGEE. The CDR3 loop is CASSGTLGGGETQYF. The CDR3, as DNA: TGTGCCAGCAGCGGGACGCTAGGGGGCGGAGAGACCCAGTACTTC.

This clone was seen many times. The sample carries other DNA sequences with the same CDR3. The CDR3 protein is CASSPRGDSPLHF. In nucleotides, the CDR3 is TGTGCCAGCAGCCCCCGAGGGGATTCACCCCTCCACTTT. The chain uses TRBV13 and TRBJ1-6; perhaps TRBD1 as D (5 bases). Per the germline V gene, CDR1 is PRHDT and CDR2 is FYEKMQ (reference sequence). Trimming removed 5 bases from V and 8 bases from J, with 10 bases in between. CDR3 size: 13 residues.

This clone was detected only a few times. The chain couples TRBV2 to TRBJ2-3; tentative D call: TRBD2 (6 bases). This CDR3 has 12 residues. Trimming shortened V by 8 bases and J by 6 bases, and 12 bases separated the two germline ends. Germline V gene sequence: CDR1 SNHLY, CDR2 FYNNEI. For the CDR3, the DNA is TGTGCCAGCGCGGGGACTGGGGATACGCAGTATTTT. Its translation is CASAGTGDTQYF.

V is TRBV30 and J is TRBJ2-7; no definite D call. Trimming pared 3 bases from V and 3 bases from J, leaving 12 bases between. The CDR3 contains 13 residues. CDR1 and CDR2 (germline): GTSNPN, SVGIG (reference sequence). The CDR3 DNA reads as TGTGCCTGGAGCCTTGGGAAAATCTACGAGCAGTACTTC. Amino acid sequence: CAWSLGKIYEQYF.